The rows below give T cell receptor beta chains drawn from one sample of a study of T cells in Graves' hyperthyroidism and ophthalmopathy. TCRdb independently ran MiXCR on the multiplex PCR reads; one entry per CDR3 protein. The data contain about 660,000 distinct CDR3 sequences, just under 45% of them singletons. The sequenced sample was peripheral blood or thyroid tissue (not recorded which). The origin of the receptors is an adult man with Graves' disease, either hyperthyroidism or ophthalmopathy (not recorded which). Both conserved end residues are part of each CDR3. D genes are given only for firm matches. Clone size is given for some rows only: seen once, a few or many times, or a class if the clone is expanded.

>TRBJ1-5|.|few|TRBV5-8
TGTGCCAGCAGCTTGGCCGGGACGGGTTATAGCAATCAGCCCCAGCATTTT
CASSLAGTGYSNQPQHF
>TRBJ2-5|.|many|TRBV6-5
TGTGCCAGCGGCTACCGGGACGGCAAGGAGACCCAGTACTTC
CASGYRDGKETQYF
>TRBJ2-2|.|.|TRBV29-1
TGCAGCGTTGCCATGTCCCACAGGGTTTTGAACACCGGGGAGCTGTTTTTT
CSVAMSHRVLNTGELFF
>TRBJ2-7|TRBD2|.|TRBV5-1
TGCGCCAGCAGCTTGGCCAGCGGGATAGAGCAGTACTTC
CASSLASGIEQYF
>TRBJ1-6|.|many|TRBV20-1
TGCAGTGCTATTGGCGCCACTAATTCACCCCTCCACTTT
CSAIGATNSPLHF
>TRBJ1-4|TRBD1|.|TRBV20-1
TGCAGTGCTAGATCGGGACAGGATGAAAAACTGTTTTTT
CSARSGQDEKLFF
>TRBJ1-1|.|many|TRBV10-3
TGTGCCATCAGGGGGACGGACAACACTGAAGCTTTCTTT
CAIRGTDNTEAFF
>TRBJ2-7|.|.|TRBV25-1
TGCGCCAGCAGCCAAAACCCCGGGACTCGAGACTACGAGCAGTACTTC
CASSQNPGTRDYEQYF
>TRBJ1-6|.|few|TRBV6-4
TGTGCCAGCAGTCAGACAGGACAAAATTCACCCCTCCACTTT
CASSQTGQNSPLHF
>TRBJ1-1|.|.|TRBV29-1
TGCAGCGTTGAAGACCCGACGGATACGGTGACTGAAGCTTTCTTT
CSVEDPTDTVTEAFF
>TRBJ1-6|.|many|TRBV5-1
TGCGCCAGCAGCTTGGCAGGGTTTTCACCCCTCCACTTT
CASSLAGFSPLHF
>TRBJ2-2|.|.|TRBV19
TGTGCCAGTAGTATGATGCAGGGAACCGGGGAGCTGTTTTTT
CASSMMQGTGELFF